Given below is one T cell receptor beta chain in context. Its antigen is as yet unknown. The entry originates in a study of T cell repertoires and HLA-DP antigens. Study summary: Transduced HeLa cells presented HLA-DP to CD4+ T cells. Alloantigens: one with one groove difference and one with about 11 differences versus self. Donor ages ranged from 18-to-29 to 60-to-69; two men, one woman.

Study findings and constraints: The CD4+ repertoire was not split into naive and memory.

The table came from immunoSEQ multiplex PCR; TCRdb's copy has only in-frame clones and leaves some out. The repertoire has around 100,000 clones, almost 95% of them found once; the top ten carry about 0.25%. The sequencing input was CD4+ T cells from PBMCs. This TCR came from a young woman in good health and CMV-seronegative.

Written as DNA, the CDR3 is TGTGCCAGCAGTTGGGACAGGGACATCGGGGAGCTGTTTTTT. It specifies CASSWDRDIGELFF. The gene calls are TRBV2 and TRBJ2-2; 9 nucleotides match TRBD1. The CDR3 extends over 14 amino acids. The junction had 5 bases not matched to a gene; V was cut back by 5 bases and J by 7 bases. The germline CDR1 and CDR2 sequences are SNHLY and FYNNEI.